Listed below are T cell receptor beta chains from one sample, sequenced in a study of blood T cell repertoires in COVID-19. Assay used: immunoSEQ multiplex PCR; TCRdb lists only in-frame clones, some missing. The sample yields hundreds of thousands of clones, about 91% seen once. The sequencing input was peripheral blood. These receptors were taken from a woman in her forties or fifties with COVID-19, enrolled during active disease. Both conserved end residues are part of each CDR3. Each record gives: clone size, V gene, D gene, J gene, CDR3 length, CDR3 protein, CDR3 DNA. D genes are given only for firm matches. Expanded clones get a size class; other rows say once, few or many, or leave the size out.

abundance: -
v_gene: TRBV7-9
d_gene: -
j_gene: TRBJ1-1
len: 14
CDR3aa: CASSGARGNTEAFF
CDR3nt: TGTGCCAGCAGCGGAGCCAGGGGGAACACTGAAGCTTTCTTT

abundance: -
v_gene: TRBV19
d_gene: TRBD1
j_gene: TRBJ1-2
len: 13
CDR3aa: CASDRGQVGGYTF
CDR3nt: TGTGCCAGCGACAGGGGGCAGGTCGGTGGCTACACCTTC

abundance: -
v_gene: TRBV7-6
d_gene: TRBD2
j_gene: TRBJ2-7
len: 15
CDR3aa: CASSLQRGFLYEQYF
CDR3nt: TGTGCCAGCAGCCTCCAGCGGGGGTTCCTCTACGAGCAGTACTTC

abundance: -
v_gene: TRBV9
d_gene: TRBD1
j_gene: TRBJ1-2
len: 11
CDR3aa: CASGGTGAYTF
CDR3nt: TGTGCCAGCGGGGGGACAGGAGCCTACACCTTC

abundance: -
v_gene: TRBV30
d_gene: -
j_gene: TRBJ2-2
len: 13
CDR3aa: CASQTRGTGELFF
CDR3nt: TGTGCCTCCCAAACACGGGGGACCGGGGAGCTGTTTTTT

abundance: -
v_gene: TRBV6-5
d_gene: TRBD2
j_gene: TRBJ2-7
len: 15
CDR3aa: CASSSTSGGAYEQYF
CDR3nt: TGTGCCAGCAGTTCGACTAGCGGGGGGGCCTACGAGCAGTACTTC

abundance: once
v_gene: TRBV9
d_gene: -
j_gene: TRBJ2-5
len: 15
CDR3aa: CASSVGGDYQETQYF
CDR3nt: TGTGCCAGCAGCGTAGGCGGGGACTACCAAGAGACCCAGTACTTC

abundance: -
v_gene: TRBV28
d_gene: TRBD1
j_gene: TRBJ2-5
len: 13
CDR3aa: CASSQTGEETQYF
CDR3nt: TGTGCCAGCAGTCAAACAGGGGAAGAGACCCAGTACTTC

abundance: -
v_gene: TRBV6-6
d_gene: TRBD1
j_gene: TRBJ1-2
len: 13
CDR3aa: CASSPGTENGYTF
CDR3nt: TGTGCCAGCAGTCCCGGGACAGAAAATGGCTACACCTTC

abundance: -
v_gene: TRBV23-1
d_gene: -
j_gene: TRBJ1-1
len: 13
CDR3aa: CASIRPRSTEAFF
CDR3nt: TGCGCCAGCATTCGACCCCGGAGCACTGAAGCTTTCTTT

abundance: -
v_gene: TRBV5-1
d_gene: TRBD1
j_gene: TRBJ2-2
len: 16
CDR3aa: CASSLGTGEFSGELFF
CDR3nt: TGCGCCAGCAGCTTGGGGACAGGGGAATTTTCCGGGGAGCTGTTTTTT

abundance: -
v_gene: TRBV15
d_gene: -
j_gene: TRBJ2-2
len: 18
CDR3aa: CATSTRGRGPQNTGELFF
CDR3nt: TGTGCCACCAGCACTAGGGGCAGGGGACCCCAGAACACCGGGGAGCTGTTTTTT

abundance: -
v_gene: TRBV5-6
d_gene: -
j_gene: TRBJ1-2
len: 12
CDR3aa: CASSRRQYGYTF
CDR3nt: TGTGCCAGCAGCAGGCGACAGTATGGCTACACCTTC

abundance: -
v_gene: TRBV12-5
d_gene: -
j_gene: TRBJ2-3
len: 13
CDR3aa: CASGLGAFGTQYF
CDR3nt: TGTGCTAGTGGCCTGGGGGCGTTTGGTACGCAGTATTTT

abundance: -
v_gene: TRBV13
d_gene: TRBD1
j_gene: TRBJ1-5
len: 15
CDR3aa: CASSLGDREVQPQHF
CDR3nt: TGTGCCAGCAGCTTAGGGGACAGGGAGGTTCAGCCCCAGCATTTT

abundance: -
v_gene: TRBV6-5
d_gene: -
j_gene: TRBJ1-6
len: 15
CDR3aa: CASSWTLGGDSPLHF
CDR3nt: TGTGCCAGCAGTTGGACTCTTGGTGGAGATTCACCCCTCCACTTT

abundance: -
v_gene: TRBV4-1
d_gene: -
j_gene: TRBJ2-2
len: 16
CDR3aa: CASSPITGGPTGELFF
CDR3nt: TGCGCCAGCAGCCCGATTACCGGGGGGCCCACCGGGGAGCTGTTTTTT

abundance: -
v_gene: TRBV27
d_gene: TRBD1
j_gene: TRBJ1-4
len: 13
CDR3aa: CASRDRGGEKLFF
CDR3nt: TGTGCCAGCAGAGACAGGGGAGGAGAAAAACTGTTTTTT

abundance: -
v_gene: TRBV3-1/TRBV3-2
d_gene: -
j_gene: TRBJ2-7
len: 14
CDR3aa: CASSQDISSYEQYF
CDR3nt: TGTGCCAGCAGCCAAGATATCAGCTCCTACGAGCAGTACTTC

abundance: -
v_gene: TRBV18
d_gene: TRBD1
j_gene: TRBJ2-7
len: 18
CDR3aa: CASSPPHGDGTGPYEQYF
CDR3nt: TGTGCCAGCTCACCACCACACGGGGACGGGACAGGGCCCTACGAGCAGTACTTC